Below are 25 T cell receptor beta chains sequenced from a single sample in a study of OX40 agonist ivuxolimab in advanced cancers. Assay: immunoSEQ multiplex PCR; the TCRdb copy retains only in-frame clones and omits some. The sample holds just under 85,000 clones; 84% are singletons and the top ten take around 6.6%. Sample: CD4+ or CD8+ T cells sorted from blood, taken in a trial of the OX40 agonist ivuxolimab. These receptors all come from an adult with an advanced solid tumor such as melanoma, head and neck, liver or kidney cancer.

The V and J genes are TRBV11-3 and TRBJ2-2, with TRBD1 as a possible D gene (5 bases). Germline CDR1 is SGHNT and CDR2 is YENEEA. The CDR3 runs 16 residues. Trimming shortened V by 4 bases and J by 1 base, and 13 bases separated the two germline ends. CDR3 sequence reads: CASSSYVQVNTGELFF. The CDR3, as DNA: TGTGCCAGCAGCTCCTACGTACAGGTGAACACCGGGGAGCTGTTTTTT.

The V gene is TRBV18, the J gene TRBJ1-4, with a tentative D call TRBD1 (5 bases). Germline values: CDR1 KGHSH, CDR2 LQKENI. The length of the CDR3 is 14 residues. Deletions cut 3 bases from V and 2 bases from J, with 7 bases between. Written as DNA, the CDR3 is TGTGCCAGCTCACCTTGGGGGACTAATGAAAAACTGTTTTTT. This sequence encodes CASSPWGTNEKLFF.

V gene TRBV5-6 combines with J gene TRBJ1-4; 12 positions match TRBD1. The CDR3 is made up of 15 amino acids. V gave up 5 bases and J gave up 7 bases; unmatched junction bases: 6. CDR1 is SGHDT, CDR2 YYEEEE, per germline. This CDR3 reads CASSSGQGASEKLFF. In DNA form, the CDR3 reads TGTGCCAGCAGTTCGGGACAGGGGGCGTCTGAAAAACTGTTTTTT. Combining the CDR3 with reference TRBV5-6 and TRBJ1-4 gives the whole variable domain DAGVTQSPTHLIKTRGQQVTLRCSPKSGHDTVSWYQQALGQGPQFIFQYYEEEERQRGNFPDRFSGHQFPNYSSELNVNALLLGDSALYLCASSSGQGASEKLFFGSGTQLSVL.

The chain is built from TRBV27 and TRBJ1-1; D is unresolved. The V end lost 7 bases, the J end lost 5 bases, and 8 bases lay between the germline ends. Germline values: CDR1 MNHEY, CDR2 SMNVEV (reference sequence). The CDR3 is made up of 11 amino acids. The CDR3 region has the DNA TGTGCCAGCATCGGGGTTACTGAAGCTTTCTTT. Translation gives CASIGVTEAFF.

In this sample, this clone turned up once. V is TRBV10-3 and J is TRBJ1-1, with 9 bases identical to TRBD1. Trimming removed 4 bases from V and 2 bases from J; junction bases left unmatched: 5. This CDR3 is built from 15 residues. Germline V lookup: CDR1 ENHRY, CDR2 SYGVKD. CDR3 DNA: TGTGCCATCAGTGCTGGGACAGGGCAAAACACTGAAGCTTTCTTT. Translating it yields CAISAGTGQNTEAFF.

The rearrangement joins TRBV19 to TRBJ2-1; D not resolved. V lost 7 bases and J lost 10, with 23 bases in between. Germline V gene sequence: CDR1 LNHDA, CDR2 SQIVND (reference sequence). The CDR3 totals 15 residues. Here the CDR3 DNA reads TGTGCCAGTAAAGGCGGAGCGACTCGAGTCCTGGAGCAGTTCTTC. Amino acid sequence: CASKGGATRVLEQFF.

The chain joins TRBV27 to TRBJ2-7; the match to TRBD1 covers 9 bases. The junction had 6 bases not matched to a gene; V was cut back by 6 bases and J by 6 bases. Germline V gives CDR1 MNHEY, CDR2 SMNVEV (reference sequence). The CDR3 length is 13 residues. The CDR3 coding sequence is TGTGCCAGCAGCTTTGGACAGGGGCGCGAGCAGTACTTC. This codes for CASSFGQGREQYF.

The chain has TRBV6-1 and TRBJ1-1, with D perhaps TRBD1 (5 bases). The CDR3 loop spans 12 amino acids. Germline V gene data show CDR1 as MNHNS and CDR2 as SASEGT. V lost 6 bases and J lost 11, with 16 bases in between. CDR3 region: CASRFSGLEAFF. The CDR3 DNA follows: TGTGCCAGCAGATTCTCAGGGTTGGAGGCTTTCTTT.

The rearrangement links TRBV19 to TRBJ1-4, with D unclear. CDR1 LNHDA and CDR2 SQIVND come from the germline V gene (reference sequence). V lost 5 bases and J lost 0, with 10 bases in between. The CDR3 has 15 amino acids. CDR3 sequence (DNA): TGTGCCAGTAGTTGGGTAGCTGCAACTAATGAAAAACTGTTTTTT. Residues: CASSWVAATNEKLFF.

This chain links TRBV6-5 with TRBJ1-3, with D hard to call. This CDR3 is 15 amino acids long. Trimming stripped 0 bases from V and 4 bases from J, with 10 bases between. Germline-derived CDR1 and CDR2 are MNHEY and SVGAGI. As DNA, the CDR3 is TGTGCCAGCAGTTACTCGAGCGGGTCGGGAAACACCATATATTTT. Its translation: CASSYSSGSGNTIYF.

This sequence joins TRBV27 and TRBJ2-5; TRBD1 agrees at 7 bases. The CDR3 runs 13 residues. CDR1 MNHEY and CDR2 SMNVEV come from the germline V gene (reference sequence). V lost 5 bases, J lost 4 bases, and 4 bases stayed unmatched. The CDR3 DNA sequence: TGTGCCAGCAGTAGGGGGCCAGGAGAGACCCAGTACTTC. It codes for CASSRGPGETQYF.

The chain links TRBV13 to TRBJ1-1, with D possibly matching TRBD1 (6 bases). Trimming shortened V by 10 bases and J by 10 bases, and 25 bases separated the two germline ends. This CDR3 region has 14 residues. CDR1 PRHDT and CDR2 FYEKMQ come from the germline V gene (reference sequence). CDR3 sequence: CATQGSGAATGAFF. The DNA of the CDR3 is TGTGCCACCCAAGGGTCGGGGGCAGCGACGGGAGCTTTCTTT.

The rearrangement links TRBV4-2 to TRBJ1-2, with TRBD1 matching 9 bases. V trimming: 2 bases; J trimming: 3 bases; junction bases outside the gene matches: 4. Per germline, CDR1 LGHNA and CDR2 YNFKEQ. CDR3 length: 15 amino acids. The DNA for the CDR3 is TGTGCCAGCAGCCAAAGACAGGGGGATGACTATGGCTACACCTTC. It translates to CASSQRQGDDYGYTF.

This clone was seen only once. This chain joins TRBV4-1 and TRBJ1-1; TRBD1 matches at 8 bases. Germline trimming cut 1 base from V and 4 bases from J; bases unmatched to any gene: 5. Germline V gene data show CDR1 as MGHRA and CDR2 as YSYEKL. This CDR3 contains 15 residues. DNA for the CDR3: TGCGCCAGCAGCCAAGCGTACACAGGGGGCACTGAAGCTTTCTTT. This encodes CASSQAYTGGTEAFF.

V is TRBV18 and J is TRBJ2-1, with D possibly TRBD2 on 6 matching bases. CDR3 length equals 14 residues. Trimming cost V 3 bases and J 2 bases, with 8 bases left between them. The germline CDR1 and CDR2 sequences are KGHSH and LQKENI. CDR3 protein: CASSPDYTYNEQFF. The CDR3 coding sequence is TGTGCCAGCTCACCGGACTACACCTACAATGAGCAGTTCTTC.

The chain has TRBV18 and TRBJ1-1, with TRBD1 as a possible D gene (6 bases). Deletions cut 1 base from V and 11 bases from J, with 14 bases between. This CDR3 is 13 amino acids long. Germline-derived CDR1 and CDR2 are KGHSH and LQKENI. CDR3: CASSPHRDNDAFF. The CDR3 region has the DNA TGTGCCAGCTCACCACACCGGGACAACGACGCTTTCTTT.

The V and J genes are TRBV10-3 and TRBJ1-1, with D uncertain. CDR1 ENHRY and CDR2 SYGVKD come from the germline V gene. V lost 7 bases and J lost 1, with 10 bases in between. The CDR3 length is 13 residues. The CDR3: CAINQWENTEAFF. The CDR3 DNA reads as TGTGCCATCAACCAGTGGGAGAACACTGAAGCTTTCTTT.

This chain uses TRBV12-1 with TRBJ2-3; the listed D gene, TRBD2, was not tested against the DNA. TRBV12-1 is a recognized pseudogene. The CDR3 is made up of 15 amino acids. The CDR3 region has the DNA TGTGCCAGCAGCTTTGCGGGACTTAACTCAGATACGCAGTATTTT. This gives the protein CASSFAGLNSDTQYF.

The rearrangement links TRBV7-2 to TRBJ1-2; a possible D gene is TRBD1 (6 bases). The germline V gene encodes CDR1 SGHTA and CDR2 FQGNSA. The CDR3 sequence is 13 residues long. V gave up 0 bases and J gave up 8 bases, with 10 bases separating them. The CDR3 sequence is CASSLARDIGYTF. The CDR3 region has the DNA TGTGCCAGCAGCTTAGCGAGGGACATCGGCTACACCTTC. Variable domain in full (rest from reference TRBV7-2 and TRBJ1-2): GAGVSQSPSNKVTEKGKDVELRCDPISGHTALYWYRQSLGQGLEFLIYFQGNSAPDKSGLPSDRFSAERTGGSVSTLTIQRTQQEDSAVYLCASSLARDIGYTFGSGTRLTVV.

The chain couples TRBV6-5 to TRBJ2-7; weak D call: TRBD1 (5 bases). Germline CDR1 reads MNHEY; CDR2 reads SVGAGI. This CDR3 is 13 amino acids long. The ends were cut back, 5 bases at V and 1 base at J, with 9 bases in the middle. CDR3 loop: CASSKGLSYEQYF. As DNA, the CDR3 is TGTGCCAGCAGTAAGGGGTTATCCTACGAGCAGTACTTC.

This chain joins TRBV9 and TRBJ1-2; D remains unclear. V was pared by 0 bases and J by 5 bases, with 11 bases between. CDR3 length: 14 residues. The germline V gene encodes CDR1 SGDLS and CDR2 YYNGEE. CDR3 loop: CASSVGQEGYGYTF. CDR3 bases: TGTGCCAGCAGCGTAGGGCAGGAGGGTTATGGCTACACCTTC.

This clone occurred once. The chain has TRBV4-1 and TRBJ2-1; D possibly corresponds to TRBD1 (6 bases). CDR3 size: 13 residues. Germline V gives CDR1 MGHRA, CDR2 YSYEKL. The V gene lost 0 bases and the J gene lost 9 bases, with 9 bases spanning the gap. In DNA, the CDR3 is TGCGCCAGCAGCCAAGATCAGGGGAGTGAGCAGTTCTTC. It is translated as CASSQDQGSEQFF.

In DNA form, the CDR3 reads TGTGCCAGCAGTTACAAGGGAGGGTTCTACGAGCAGTACTTC. As protein: CASSYKGGFYEQYF. V usage is TRBV6-5 and J usage is TRBJ2-5; 7 bases align to TRBD2. The J call may be faulty, since TRBJ2-7 better matches the DNA end. Per germline, CDR1 MNHEY and CDR2 SVGAGI. This CDR3 is 14 amino acids long.

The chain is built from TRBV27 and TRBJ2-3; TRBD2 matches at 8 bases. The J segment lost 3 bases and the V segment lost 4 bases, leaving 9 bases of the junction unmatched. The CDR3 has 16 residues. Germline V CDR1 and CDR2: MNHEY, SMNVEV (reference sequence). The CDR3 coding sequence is TGTGCCAGCAGTTCCGAGCGGGAGATTCGAACAGATACGCAGTATTTT. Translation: CASSSEREIRTDTQYF.

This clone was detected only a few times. CDR3 protein: CASSYRGQPQHF. CDR3 sequence (DNA): TGTGCCAGCAGCTATAGGGGGCAGCCCCAGCATTTT. The chain recombines TRBV13 with TRBJ1-5; D may be TRBD1 (6 bases). Trimming cost V 4 bases and J 7 bases, with 8 bases left between them. The germline V gene has CDR1 PRHDT and CDR2 FYEKMQ (reference sequence). This CDR3 contains 12 residues.